What follows is one T cell receptor (beta chain) and its context. The antigen this receptor binds is unknown. No qualities accompany the bases; no much larger clone lies one base away. Trimming at the junction amounts to 1 base on V and 7 bases on J, and the germline ends lie 11 bases apart. The CDR3, cysteine through phenylalanine, is 14 amino acids long. Just CDR3 DNA is preserved here, 42 bases in frame from base 1. Based on the germline V gene, the CDR1 and CDR2 sequences are MGHRA and YSYEKL. This sample was included in a study of cytomegalovirus exposure and HLA in healthy donors (TCRdb year 2017). The study in broad terms: An earlier analysis of some 620 of the donors reported 250 to 350 Gb of sequence data and 117 million unique TCR beta sequences obtained from about 170 million T cells. Among roughly 400 genotyped donors of the cohort, an average of around 240,000 unique TCR beta nucleotide sequences were sequenced per donor, about a sixth of them non-productive. Donor age, sex, ethnicity and CMV serostatus were compiled together with the repertoire data. Roughly 300 gigabases of sequencing data and roughly 90 million unique TCR sequences were included in an early release covering about 700 HLA-typed donors. Along with the approximately 620-subject first cohort, a separate validation cohort of over a hundred different subjects was used. A later genetic analysis used genome-wide SNP genotypes for about 60% of the roughly 700 donors, treating that subset as a discovery cohort. Because of strong linkage in the cohort, five DR-DQ haplotypes were treated as single units for association and clustering. Both class I and class II loci were covered by HLA typing, at four-digit resolution. In a later analysis, previously published TCR beta repertoires from 666 donors were re-analyzed and high-resolution HLA genotyping was added so that TCR occurrence patterns could be studied. The later analysis used no new phenotypic data to find candidate immune exposures, relying instead on TCR beta sequences and their occurrence across donors. Typing coverage differed by locus: A, B, C, DRB1 and DQB1 were typed in roughly 620-630 donors, DQA1 in 500 to 550, DPA1 in some 610, and DPB1 in 472. All discovery cohort repertoires had been generated using a single sequencing platform. In an earlier analysis of 500 to 650 of the donors, high-throughput TCR beta sequencing was used to judge whether each TCR beta V gene segment behaved as functional or pseudogenic. The study was designed to test whether signatures of past pathogen exposure could be identified by cataloging public T cell receptors. The T cell repertoires of around 670 subjects were profiled by immunosequencing and related to cytomegalovirus serostatus. The genetic ancestry cluster associated with self-reported Caucasian donors included about 84% of the roughly 410 genotyped donors. High-throughput TCR immunosequencing, statistical association of individual TCRs with disease status, and machine learning were combined to predict cytomegalovirus infection status.

The cohort was made up of approximately 700 healthy bone marrow donors. Cohort members were all nominally healthy when sampled, although unrecorded immune exposures were likely present. The donor was CMV seronegative and belonged to the group of 350 or so seronegative cohort members. A peripheral blood sample was collected from each donor, and TCR beta sequencing was performed on peripheral blood mononuclear cells. The Qiagen DNeasy Blood Extraction Kit was used to extract genomic DNA from the blood cell samples. The library was generated by the immunoSEQ multiplex PCR assay. For the multiplex PCR, a mixture combining 60 forward primers for TCR Vbeta segments and 13 reverse primers for TCR Jbeta segments was used. The CDR3 region of rearranged TCR beta genes was amplified from genomic DNA by a multiplex PCR assay. On the Illumina HiSeq System, the amplified TCR beta libraries were sequenced as 87-base-pair reads. In the source study's methods: Across the 700 or so repertoires, a later analysis counted around 80 million unique TCR beta chains, around 11 million of which were shared by at least two donors. A nearest-neighbor algorithm error-corrected the raw reads and collapsed the reads into unique sequences, merging closely related sequences to remove PCR and sequencing errors. To assign V, D and J gene segments, CDR3 sequences were aligned to IMGT reference sequences. Each retained sequence needed at least a six-nucleotide match to both a V gene segment and a J gene segment. Rearrangements were classified as productive when the CDR3 lacked stop codons and remained in frame with V and J, and all other rearrangements were classified as non-productive. CDR3 was defined by IMGT convention, running from the second conserved V-encoded cysteine to the conserved J-encoded phenylalanine. In an earlier analysis of around 600 of the donors, sequences lacking an unambiguous match to a single V gene segment were excluded. In an earlier analysis of 587 of the donors, a V segment was called functional when productive rearrangements were above 56.7%, and segregating when the standard deviation between donors exceeded 5%. A statistical classification framework was built for diagnosing cytomegalovirus status from the catalog of TCR beta chain sequences. In a later analysis, TCR nucleotide sequences were compared against IMGT/GENE-DB human TR gene sequences so that V and J genes could be assigned. A later analysis assigned CDR3 sequences and most-parsimonious VDJ recombination scenarios with the TCRdist pipeline. In a later analysis, each TCR beta chain was defined by its CDR3 amino acid sequence together with its V-gene family, and reads lacking a unique V-gene family were excluded. A later analysis removed 500 to 600 highly shared, low-generation-probability nucleotide sequences to deal with suspected cross-contamination and a sequencing artifact. For each public chain, a later analysis derived a clonal expansion index from normalized ranks of inferred template counts within each repertoire. In a later analysis, generation probabilities were computed with a VDJ recombination model fitted to out-of-frame rearrangements, and the resulting probabilities were checked against IGoR. Hypergeometric tests were used in a later analysis to score TCR-TCR, TCR-HLA and TCR-CMV co-occurrence, with a repertoire-size bias correction applied to the TCR pairs. In a later analysis, false discovery rates were estimated by permuting HLA or CMV assignments 20 times. In a later analysis, co-occurring TCRs were grouped using DBSCAN, with TCRdist sequence similarity added in when clustering inside HLA-allele-positive subsets. For co-occurrence clustering, repertoires with fewer than 30,000 or more than 120,000 public chains were excluded, along with about five repertoires with anomalous nucleotide sharing. The immuneACCESS repertoire file appears here via TCRdb, limited to in-frame rearrangements. These files lack a portion of the clones; in checked studies, under half of the deficit traces to unresolved V genes, and the cause of the others is not known. V and J calls and clone size are copied from that table; D and trimming were computed from the DNA. The sample has approximately 250,000 clones on record, over 75% of them singletons. About 0.45% of the sample comes from the top ten.

The full study reports these points: A later analysis found that most CMV-associated TCR beta chains appeared HLA-restricted, with HLA associations seemingly driven largely by CMV exposure. In a later analysis, several top co-occurrence clusters were reported to appear linked to parvovirus B19, influenza, CMV and Epstein-Barr virus. According to a later genetic analysis, donors in an Asian-associated ancestry cluster had fewer N-insertions in productive TCRs than the roughly 670-donor mean. The classifier was reported to diagnose cytomegalovirus status with high specificity and sensitivity in both the original and validation cohorts. Strong co-occurrence of HLA alleles, especially DR and DQ, made assigning TCR associations to individual alleles difficult. In a later analysis, HLA-associated TCR beta chains were found to be more clonally expanded and to have lower generation probabilities than equally common non-associated chains. Because the 87-base-pair reads could not distinguish some IMGT-functional V segments, including TRBV6-2 and TRBV6-3, those segments were excluded. Sequencing depth was assumed to be roughly uniform across donors in the presence/absence analyses, though that assumption may not hold. A later analysis associated roughly 17,000 TCR beta sequences with specific HLA alleles at a false discovery rate of 0.05. Because some donors lacked HLA typing at each locus, the association tests relied only on the typed subset. Correlated functional status among segregating V segments might reflect linkage disequilibrium, but an unknown experimental factor could not be ruled out. In this cohort, only TCR beta chains were sequenced, and detectable features were limited by the absence of alpha or paired-chain data. According to the authors, the approach could potentially be generalized to other disease states and immunological phenotypes. In a later genetic analysis, a missense DCLRE1C variant was associated with V-gene and J-gene trimming of TCR beta chains, and the association was replicated in an independent cohort. Because counts were too low, about 17 rarely observed V segments, including chromosome 9 orphons, were excluded from the earlier analysis of fewer than 650 of the donors. A further reported finding was that TCR beta sequences accurately predicted the HLA-A and HLA-B alleles for most subjects in the first cohort. A cluster of highly shared sequence variants was judged likely to be a technical artifact of the sequencing pipeline. In vitro tests confirmed that a few of the cytomegalovirus-associated TCR beta chains recognize cytomegalovirus antigens. The study gave a list of under 200 TCR beta chains associated with cytomegalovirus. In a later analysis, the rate of TCR association differed among HLA loci, with DRB1 alleles having the most associated TCRs and HLA-C alleles having the fewest. In an earlier analysis of 450 to 750 of the donors, most TCR beta V segments appeared in productive rearrangements about 87% or about 30% of the time, broadly matching IMGT annotations. CMV serostatus was the only immune exposure information available for the cohort. Most TCR sequences were seen in very few donors, while some public TCRs were found in many individuals.

The sequence derives from a boy aged 10-17 years in good health and CMV-seronegative. This sequence uses TRBV4-1 and TRBJ2-1; perhaps TRBD2 is the D gene, with 6 bases matching. The sequenced sample consisted of PBMCs. DNA sequence: TGCGCCAGCAGCCAAGGGGGGGACTTAAATGAGCAGTTCTTC. This sequence encodes CASSQGGDLNEQFF.